This is a list of T cell receptor beta chains from one sample in a study of blood T cell repertoires in COVID-19. Assay used: immunoSEQ multiplex PCR; TCRdb lists only in-frame clones, some missing. The data contain some 140,000 clones, 70% to 90% of them singletons. The sequenced material came from peripheral blood. These receptors were taken from a human donor in a cohort sampled during active COVID-19. The CDR3 runs from the conserved cysteine through the conserved F or W. A D gene is named only where the DNA matches it firmly. Only part of the rows carry a size: once, few, many, or a class if the clone is expanded.

V gene,clone size,J gene,CDR3 length,D gene,CDR3 protein,CDR3 DNA
TRBV30,.,TRBJ2-2,15,TRBD1,CAWSSGGANTGELFF,TGTGCCTGGAGCTCAGGGGGCGCGAACACCGGGGAGCTGTTTTTT
TRBV11-3,.,TRBJ2-5,14,TRBD2,CASSPGLAGETQYF,TGTGCCAGCAGCCCGGGACTAGCGGGGGAGACCCAGTACTTC
TRBV6-5,once,TRBJ2-7,14,.,CASSLRGISYEQYF,TGTGCCAGCAGTCTCAGGGGTATCTCCTACGAGCAGTACTTC
TRBV5-1,.,TRBJ1-2,16,.,CASSLMRGGFNYGYTF,TGCGCCAGCAGCCTCATGAGGGGGGGATTTAACTATGGCTACACCTTC
TRBV6-5,.,TRBJ1-5,13,.,CASGGRVGQPQHF,TGTGCCAGCGGGGGCAGGGTCGGTCAGCCCCAGCATTTT
TRBV7-8,.,TRBJ1-5,16,TRBD1,CASSVGTGGFNQPQHF,TGTGCCAGCTCGGTAGGGACAGGGGGCTTCAATCAGCCCCAGCATTTT
TRBV7-2,.,TRBJ2-7,15,.,CASSLVGAGNYEQYF,TGTGCCAGCAGCTTAGTAGGAGCAGGGAACTACGAGCAGTACTTC
TRBV7-8,.,TRBJ1-4,15,.,CASSLDGEPNEKLFF,TGTGCCAGCAGCTTAGACGGGGAGCCAAATGAAAAACTGTTTTTT
TRBV11-2,.,TRBJ2-7,15,TRBD1,CASSSAGQGLFEQYF,TGTGCCAGCAGCTCCGCGGGACAGGGACTGTTCGAGCAGTACTTC
TRBV19,.,TRBJ1-5,16,TRBD1,CASSIVGTAPNQPQHF,TGTGCCAGTAGTATAGTGGGGACAGCGCCTAATCAGCCCCAGCATTTT
TRBV18,.,TRBJ1-6,17,TRBD1,CASSPGTGSRRNSPLHF,TGTGCCAGCTCACCAGGGACAGGGTCCCGACGCAATTCACCCCTCCACTTT
TRBV7-9,.,TRBJ1-5,16,TRBD1,CASSLEGGRGRQPQHF,TGTGCCAGCAGCTTAGAGGGAGGTAGGGGGCGTCAGCCCCAGCATTTT
TRBV9,.,TRBJ2-3,17,TRBD2,CASSVGGGGLAPPTQYF,TGTGCCAGCAGCGTAGGAGGTGGGGGACTAGCCCCCCCTACGCAGTATTTT
TRBV27,.,TRBJ1-6,15,.,CASSYDRDYNSPLHF,TGTGCCAGCAGTTATGACAGAGACTATAATTCACCCCTCCACTTT
TRBV3-1/TRBV3-2,.,TRBJ1-3,14,.,CASSQRTLGNTIYF,TGTGCCAGCAGCCAGCGGACACTAGGAAACACCATATATTTT
TRBV7-8,.,TRBJ2-7,13,.,CASSHSGDYEQYF,TGTGCCAGCAGCCACTCAGGGGACTACGAGCAGTACTTC
TRBV3-1/TRBV3-2,.,TRBJ2-7,15,TRBD1,CASSSPGQDTGEQYF,TGTGCCAGCAGCTCCCCGGGACAGGACACTGGCGAGCAGTACTTC
TRBV7-2,.,TRBJ2-5,15,TRBD1,CASSLFGTVGETQYF,TGTGCCAGCAGCTTATTTGGGACAGTGGGAGAGACCCAGTACTTC
TRBV10-3,.,TRBJ2-7,11,.,CASQQAYEQYF,TGTGCCTCTCAGCAGGCCTACGAGCAGTACTTC
TRBV11-2,.,TRBJ2-1,14,TRBD2,CASSGLASYNEQFF,TGTGCCAGCAGTGGACTAGCGTCCTACAATGAGCAGTTCTTC
TRBV4-1,few,TRBJ2-7,14,.,CASSQAAADYEQYF,TGCGCCAGCAGCCAAGCGGCGGCGGATTACGAGCAGTACTTC
TRBV30,.,TRBJ2-2,13,.,CAWSITSSGELFF,TGTGCCTGGAGTATCACTAGTTCCGGGGAGCTGTTTTTT
TRBV7-9,.,TRBJ1-2,13,TRBD1,CASSLVGTDDYTF,TGTGCCAGCAGCTTAGTAGGGACAGACGACTACACCTTC
TRBV27,.,TRBJ1-4,13,TRBD1,CASSTGGDEKLFF,TGTGCCAGCAGTACAGGGGGCGATGAAAAACTGTTTTTT
TRBV10-3,.,TRBJ2-3,15,.,CAIRERSGGTDTQYF,TGTGCCATCAGGGAGAGGAGTGGCGGCACAGATACGCAGTATTTT
TRBV9,.,TRBJ1-2,15,TRBD1,CASSSGTEIRLGYTF,TGTGCCAGTTCTTCCGGGACAGAGATTCGGCTTGGCTACACCTTC
TRBV15,few,TRBJ1-2,12,.,CATSGTGYGYTF,TGTGCCACCAGCGGTACAGGTTATGGCTACACCTTC
TRBV28,.,TRBJ2-5,11,.,CAAQRGETQYF,TGTGCCGCCCAGAGAGGAGAGACCCAGTACTTC
TRBV9,.,TRBJ2-1,14,TRBD2,CASSLRTSGAEQFF,TGTGCCAGCAGCCTGCGGACTAGCGGGGCTGAGCAGTTCTTC
TRBV18,.,TRBJ1-1,15,TRBD1,CASSDRQGVNTEAFF,TGTGCCAGCTCAGACCGACAGGGAGTAAACACTGAAGCTTTCTTT
TRBV5-1,.,TRBJ1-1,14,TRBD1,CASSPGQGVDEAFF,TGCGCCAGCAGCCCGGGACAGGGGGTAGATGAAGCTTTCTTT
TRBV7-9,.,TRBJ1-2,14,.,CASSLVGGGYGYTF,TGTGCCAGCAGCTTAGTGGGCGGGGGCTATGGCTACACCTTC
TRBV2,.,TRBJ1-2,16,TRBD1,CASSDNPGTDDYGYTF,TGTGCCAGCAGTGACAATCCCGGGACAGATGACTATGGCTACACCTTC
TRBV3-1/TRBV3-2,.,TRBJ2-3,17,TRBD2,CASSQDLAGGRGDTQYF,TGTGCCAGCAGCCAAGATCTGGCGGGGGGCCGTGGAGATACGCAGTATTTT
TRBV27,once,TRBJ2-5,14,TRBD1,CASSLDRVAETQYF,TGTGCCAGCAGTTTGGACAGGGTAGCCGAGACCCAGTACTTC
TRBV24-1,few,TRBJ2-2,17,TRBD1,CATSDSRQGRQGGELFF,TGTGCCACCAGTGATTCGCGCCAGGGTCGACAGGGAGGGGAGCTGTTTTTT
TRBV30,.,TRBJ1-2,13,.,CAWSTQGGYGYTF,TGTGCCTGGAGTACGCAGGGAGGCTATGGCTACACCTTC
TRBV13,once,TRBJ1-1,14,TRBD1,CASSVTGGGTEAFF,TGTGCCAGCAGTGTGACAGGGGGCGGAACTGAAGCTTTCTTT
TRBV24-1,.,TRBJ1-1,15,.,CATSEVGGARTEAFF,TGTGCCACCAGTGAGGTTGGGGGGGCGCGAACTGAAGCTTTCTTT
TRBV11-2,.,TRBJ2-3,16,TRBD1,CASSFSGTGGPDTQYF,TGTGCCAGCAGCTTTTCCGGGACAGGGGGCCCAGATACGCAGTATTTT
TRBV7-9,once,TRBJ2-3,15,.,CASSLNAGGTDTQYF,TGTGCCAGCAGCTTAAACGCAGGGGGCACAGATACGCAGTATTTT
TRBV2,.,TRBJ1-2,17,TRBD1,CASSYGTVPISMDGYTF,TGTGCCAGCAGTTACGGGACAGTCCCTATTTCAATGGATGGCTACACCTTC
TRBV30,once,TRBJ2-7,14,TRBD2,CAWSRLAESYEQYF,TGTGCCTGGAGTCGACTAGCTGAATCCTACGAGCAGTACTTC
TRBV9,.,TRBJ1-2,14,.,CASSVEPRVEGYTF,TGTGCCAGCAGCGTAGAGCCCAGGGTTGAAGGCTACACCTTC
TRBV19,.,TRBJ2-7,15,.,CASSIHAGAPYEQYF,TGTGCCAGTAGTATTCATGCAGGGGCCCCCTACGAGCAGTACTTC
TRBV4-1,.,TRBJ2-1,16,.,CASSQEELNLVNEQFF,TGCGCCAGCAGCCAAGAAGAGCTCAATCTCGTCAATGAGCAGTTCTTC
TRBV2,.,TRBJ1-2,14,TRBD1,CASSQTRGLDGYTF,TGTGCCAGCAGCCAAACCAGGGGGCTCGATGGCTACACCTTC
TRBV5-1,.,TRBJ2-7,15,TRBD2,CASTTSGGSSYEQYF,TGCGCCAGCACGACTAGCGGGGGAAGCTCCTACGAGCAGTACTTC
TRBV3-1/TRBV3-2,once,TRBJ2-5,13,.,CASSGTNQETQYF,TGTGCCAGCAGCGGGACAAACCAAGAGACCCAGTACTTC
TRBV27,few,TRBJ1-6,13,.,CASSLSWGSPLHF,TGTGCCAGCAGTTTATCTTGGGGCTCACCCCTCCACTTT
TRBV19,.,TRBJ1-2,15,TRBD1,CASSIAAGGDYGYTF,TGTGCCAGTAGTATAGCCGCAGGGGGCGACTATGGCTACACCTTC
TRBV4-2,.,TRBJ2-7,14,.,CASSQDVSSYEQYF,TGTGCCAGCAGCCAAGACGTATCTTCCTACGAGCAGTACTTC
TRBV19,.,TRBJ1-2,15,.,CATSPSQLANYGYTF,TGTGCCACGTCACCTAGCCAGTTAGCTAACTATGGCTACACCTTC
TRBV27,.,TRBJ2-5,14,TRBD1,CASSLFGQGATQYF,TGTGCCAGCAGTTTATTCGGCCAGGGGGCTACCCAGTACTTC